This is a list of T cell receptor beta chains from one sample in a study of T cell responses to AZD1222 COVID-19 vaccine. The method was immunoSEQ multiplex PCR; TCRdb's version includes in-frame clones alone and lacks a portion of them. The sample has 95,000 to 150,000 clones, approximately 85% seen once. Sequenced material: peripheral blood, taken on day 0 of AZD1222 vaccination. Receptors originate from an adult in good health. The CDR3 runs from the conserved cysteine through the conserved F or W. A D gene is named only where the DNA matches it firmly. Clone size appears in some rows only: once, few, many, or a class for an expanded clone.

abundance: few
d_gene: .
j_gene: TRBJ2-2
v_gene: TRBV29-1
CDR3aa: CSVRSNTGELFF
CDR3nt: TGCAGCGTTCGATCGAACACCGGGGAGCTGTTTTTT

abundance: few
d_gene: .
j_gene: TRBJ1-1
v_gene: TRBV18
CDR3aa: CASSFPNTEAFF
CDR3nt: TGTGCCAGCTCATTTCCCAACACTGAAGCTTTCTTT

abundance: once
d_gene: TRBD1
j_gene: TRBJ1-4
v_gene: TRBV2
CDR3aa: CASMRDRDEKLFF
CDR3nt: TGTGCCAGCATGAGGGACAGGGATGAAAAACTGTTTTTT

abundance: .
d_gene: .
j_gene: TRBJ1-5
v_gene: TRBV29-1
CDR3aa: CSVAGQGNQPQHF
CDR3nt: TGCAGCGTTGCGGGGCAGGGTAATCAGCCCCAGCATTTT

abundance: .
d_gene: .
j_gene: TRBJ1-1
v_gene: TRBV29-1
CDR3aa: CSVLDRKNTEAFF
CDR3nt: TGCAGCGTCCTCGACCGAAAGAACACTGAAGCTTTCTTT

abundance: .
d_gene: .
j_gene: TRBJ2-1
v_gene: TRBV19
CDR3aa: CASTTGTSSYNEQFF
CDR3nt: TGTGCCAGTACGACAGGGACTAGCTCCTACAATGAGCAGTTCTTC

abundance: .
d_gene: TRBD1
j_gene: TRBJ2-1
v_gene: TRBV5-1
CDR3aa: CASSLTGGANNEQFF
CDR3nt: TGCGCCAGCAGCTTAACAGGGGGCGCAAACAATGAGCAGTTCTTC

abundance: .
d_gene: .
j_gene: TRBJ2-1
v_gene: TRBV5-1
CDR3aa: CASSLVPGVISSYNEQFF
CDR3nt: TGCGCCAGCAGCTTGGTCCCGGGGGTAATTAGCTCCTACAATGAGCAGTTCTTC

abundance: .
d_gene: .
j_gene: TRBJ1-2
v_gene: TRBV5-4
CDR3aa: CASSLDRSGGYTF
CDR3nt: TGTGCCAGCAGCTTGGATCGTTCGGGGGGCTACACCTTC

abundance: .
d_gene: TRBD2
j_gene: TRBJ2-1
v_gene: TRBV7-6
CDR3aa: CASSPTRGGASNEQFF
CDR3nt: TGTGCCAGCAGCCCCACCCGGGGGGGGGCCTCCAATGAGCAGTTCTTC

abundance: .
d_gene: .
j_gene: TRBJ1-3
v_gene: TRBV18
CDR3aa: CASSSDQGNTIYF
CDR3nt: TGTGCCAGCTCGTCCGATCAGGGAAACACCATATATTTT